The TCR beta chain described here comes from a study of T cells in Graves' hyperthyroidism and ophthalmopathy. The CDR3 contains 14 residues. Trimming took off 3 bases at V and 6 bases at J, with 16 bases between the two ends. Germline-derived CDR1 and CDR2 are DFQATT and SNEGSKA (reference sequence). The table lists this clonotype with a few counts. At least 3 on the Clinical Activity Score was recorded for ophthalmopathy patients, who also had NOSPECS grade at least 4 and duration under 3 months. The study left out patients who had uncontrolled infection, other autoimmune disease, pregnancy or lactation. Amplification yielded TCR beta CDR3 regions, with RNA transcripts as the source. When the TCR CDR3 underwent first-round RT-PCR, the HTBI primer set was used. TCRdb reanalysed the multiplex PCR reads using MiXCR and keeps one entry per CDR3 protein. Here the sample spans 450,000 to 500,000 distinct CDR3 sequences, around a fifth being singletons.

This receptor was identified in a woman aged 70 to 79 with Graves' ophthalmopathy. The chain combines TRBV20-1 with TRBJ2-3; D is possibly TRBD2 (6 bases). Sequenced: blood. CDR3 nucleotides: TGCAGTGCTAGTGGTCGCGGGAAGGCGGATACGCAGTATTTT. Amino acid sequence: CSASGRGKADTQYF.